Given below is one T cell receptor (beta chain) in context. No antigen is known for it. One base away there is no much larger clone; base qualities are not given. The goal of deep resolution MiSeq sequencing was a depth between 1 in 1 million and 1 in 200,000 T cells, and coverage averaged 10x per clonotype. The immunoSEQ hsTCRB Kit was used to generate the TCR beta libraries. The paper's processing steps were these. Data were analyzed with ImmunoSEQ Data Assistant and ImmunoSEQ Analyzer, with V, D and J genes assigned per IMGT definitions. Clonality was computed as one minus normalized Shannon entropy of productive rearrangement frequencies, ranging from 0 to 1. Only overrepresented clonotypes making up at least 0.05% of the repertoire of each patient were included in the public clonotype analysis. Repertoires from 10 to 15 age-matched healthy donors in immuneACCESS were used as clonality controls. TCRdb stores this immuneACCESS table with in-frame sequences only. Part of the clones is absent; in the studies checked, under half of the shortfall reflects unresolved V genes, and no reason is known for the rest. The V and J calls and clone size come from that table; D and trimming were worked out from the DNA. This sample comprises 200,000 to 250,000 clones, 70% of them detected only once. The top ten constitute roughly 14% of the sample.

This sample is drawn from a study of cytotoxic CD8 clonotypes in ibrutinib-treated CLL (dated by TCRdb to the early 2020s). With respect to the entire study: The cohort had ten to twelve relapsed/refractory and about 15 treatment-naive patients; fewer than 18 were IGHV unmutated. Of the approximately 91 people in the trial, roughly 27 had longitudinal samples available. Cryopreserved peripheral blood mononuclear cells were collected before treatment, at response, and at either disease progression or sustained remission. Samples at response were collected after a median of approximately twelve months of treatment, with a range of about 6 to 36 months. On average, each sample had about 250,000 productive templates and 100,000 or so productive rearrangements. Every remission and progressive disease sample was obtained while ibrutinib was still being received by the patients. Responses were partial in roughly 24 patients and complete in 2; after median about 5.5 years follow-up, 14 stayed in remission and about twelve progressed. What the study reported, not specific to this receptor: Lymph node repertoires were not examined, and the timing of sampling was not matched between patients in sustained remission and those whose disease progressed. An increase in clonality was observed at ibrutinib response, with clonality remaining stable during sustained remission and falling back toward baseline at progression. Public clonotypes were found to be uncommon and were observed to contract or remain stable during treatment; the increase in clonality was shown to reflect expansion of private clonotypes at ibrutinib response. Baseline clonality exceeded that of age-matched healthy donors and correlated strongly with circulating CD8+ T-cell counts.

The germline V gene (reference sequence) specifies MNHEY as CDR1 and SMNVEV as CDR2. CDR3 length: 13 amino acids, cysteine to phenylalanine. Only the CDR3 region is kept as DNA, spanning 39 bases read in frame from base 1. V is trimmed back by 2 bases and J by 9 bases, and the junction contains 5 bases that no gene match accounts for. In light of the paper, this sample's time point label describes: approximately 25 months on ibrutinib. For TCR beta library preparation, approximately 2 micrograms of genomic DNA were extracted from the cryopreserved PBMCs. Longitudinal blood samples from CLL patients receiving ibrutinib monotherapy were subjected to high-throughput TCR beta sequencing. The patients were enrolled in a single-center, open-label phase 2 trial of ibrutinib monotherapy.

The receptor was derived from a human donor with chronic lymphocytic leukemia. The receptor chain draws on TRBV27 and TRBJ1-2; 8 middle bases align to TRBD1. This specimen was PBMCs, taken after 24 months of ibrutinib treatment. The CDR3 region reads CASSLDQGASYTF. The DNA reads TGTGCCAGCAGTTTAGACCAGGGGGCGAGCTACACCTTC.